A selection of T cell receptor beta chains follows, all from one sample in a study of Graves' ophthalmopathy and Graves' hyperthyroidism. TCRdb reprocessed the multiplex PCR reads via MiXCR and lists one record per CDR3 protein. The sample records about half a million distinct CDR3 sequences, 14% being singletons. Sequencing was done on a sample of blood. The source is a woman in her 30s with Graves' ophthalmopathy. CDR3s include the opening cysteine and the closing phenylalanine or tryptophan. The order of the fields is V gene, CDR3 length, J gene, D gene, CDR3 protein. A D gene is named only where the DNA matches it firmly.

v_call: TRBV4-2
cdr3_length: 16
j_call: TRBJ1-2
d_call: NA
cdr3_aa: CASSARGQGPAYGYTF

v_call: TRBV10-2
cdr3_length: 14
j_call: TRBJ1-5
d_call: TRBD1
cdr3_aa: CASSEQGGNQPQHF

v_call: TRBV20-1
cdr3_length: 15
j_call: TRBJ2-7
d_call: NA
cdr3_aa: CSARPGEPGRYEQYF

v_call: TRBV7-9
cdr3_length: 17
j_call: TRBJ1-6
d_call: NA
cdr3_aa: CASSFARSSSYNSPLHF

v_call: TRBV18
cdr3_length: 15
j_call: TRBJ1-3
d_call: NA
cdr3_aa: CASSPSTPGGNTIYF

v_call: TRBV27
cdr3_length: 16
j_call: TRBJ2-5
d_call: TRBD2
cdr3_aa: CASKGLAGGGQETQYF

v_call: TRBV7-6
cdr3_length: 16
j_call: TRBJ2-2
d_call: NA
cdr3_aa: CASSEREFANTGELFF

v_call: TRBV12-5
cdr3_length: 14
j_call: TRBJ2-5
d_call: NA
cdr3_aa: CASGLGNFQETQYF

v_call: TRBV5-1
cdr3_length: 14
j_call: TRBJ1-6
d_call: NA
cdr3_aa: CASSLKAAETPLHF

v_call: TRBV6-1
cdr3_length: 16
j_call: TRBJ1-5
d_call: NA
cdr3_aa: CASSPLTVPRGQPQHF

v_call: TRBV9
cdr3_length: 12
j_call: TRBJ1-1
d_call: TRBD1
cdr3_aa: CASSPQGARAFF

v_call: TRBV24-1
cdr3_length: 12
j_call: TRBJ2-5
d_call: NA
cdr3_aa: CATSGYGETQYF

v_call: TRBV20-1
cdr3_length: 16
j_call: TRBJ2-7
d_call: NA
cdr3_aa: CSARDLDGGLVYEQYF

v_call: TRBV6-4
cdr3_length: 15
j_call: TRBJ2-1
d_call: NA
cdr3_aa: CASSAESAGWHEQFF

v_call: TRBV6-1
cdr3_length: 12
j_call: TRBJ2-2
d_call: NA
cdr3_aa: CASSESVKKPCF

v_call: TRBV6-5
cdr3_length: 16
j_call: TRBJ1-6
d_call: NA
cdr3_aa: CASSYGGTSLNSPLHF

v_call: TRBV5-1
cdr3_length: 13
j_call: TRBJ1-1
d_call: NA
cdr3_aa: CASSSGTGFEAFF

v_call: TRBV19
cdr3_length: 12
j_call: TRBJ2-5
d_call: NA
cdr3_aa: CASRSGVETQYF

v_call: TRBV5-1
cdr3_length: 15
j_call: TRBJ2-5
d_call: NA
cdr3_aa: CASSLRAPTQETQYF

v_call: TRBV5-1
cdr3_length: 16
j_call: TRBJ2-5
d_call: NA
cdr3_aa: CASILKHTELAATQYF

v_call: TRBV7-8
cdr3_length: 15
j_call: TRBJ1-1
d_call: NA
cdr3_aa: CASSLGWTANTEAFF

v_call: TRBV15
cdr3_length: 17
j_call: TRBJ2-7
d_call: TRBD2
cdr3_aa: CATSPRGGRNHSYEQYF

v_call: TRBV6-1
cdr3_length: 12
j_call: TRBJ1-1
d_call: NA
cdr3_aa: CASRDQGAESFF

v_call: TRBV7-2
cdr3_length: 15
j_call: TRBJ2-5
d_call: TRBD2
cdr3_aa: CASSLTGTRQETQYF

v_call: TRBV18
cdr3_length: 15
j_call: TRBJ1-6
d_call: TRBD1
cdr3_aa: CASSPMDRVVSPLHF

v_call: TRBV18
cdr3_length: 12
j_call: TRBJ2-7
d_call: NA
cdr3_aa: CASTARANEQYF

v_call: TRBV20-1
cdr3_length: 12
j_call: TRBJ1-1
d_call: NA
cdr3_aa: CSARIGNTEAFF

v_call: TRBV7-3
cdr3_length: 13
j_call: TRBJ1-1
d_call: NA
cdr3_aa: CASSFNPLTEAFF

v_call: TRBV4-1
cdr3_length: 13
j_call: TRBJ1-1
d_call: NA
cdr3_aa: CASRTPGKGEAFF

v_call: TRBV27
cdr3_length: 14
j_call: TRBJ2-7
d_call: NA
cdr3_aa: CASRPARAAPKQYF

v_call: TRBV10-3
cdr3_length: 17
j_call: TRBJ1-1
d_call: TRBD1
cdr3_aa: CAIRAAGTGGLNTEAFF

v_call: TRBV2
cdr3_length: 14
j_call: TRBJ2-5
d_call: NA
cdr3_aa: CASNKQGGEETQYF

v_call: TRBV6-1
cdr3_length: 14
j_call: TRBJ2-7
d_call: TRBD1
cdr3_aa: CASSSRGQFYEQYF

v_call: TRBV13
cdr3_length: 9
j_call: TRBJ1-2
d_call: NA
cdr3_aa: CANSTGDTF

v_call: TRBV5-1
cdr3_length: 15
j_call: TRBJ1-1
d_call: NA
cdr3_aa: CASSPAGTGISEAFF

v_call: TRBV12-3/TRBV12-4
cdr3_length: 13
j_call: TRBJ2-7
d_call: TRBD1
cdr3_aa: CASRDRTSYEQYF

v_call: TRBV3-1
cdr3_length: 15
j_call: TRBJ1-6
d_call: NA
cdr3_aa: CASSQTGQGNSPLHF

v_call: TRBV5-6
cdr3_length: 16
j_call: TRBJ2-2
d_call: TRBD2
cdr3_aa: CASSLGWSGRTGELFF

v_call: TRBV6-2/TRBV6-3
cdr3_length: 15
j_call: TRBJ2-5
d_call: TRBD2
cdr3_aa: CASSYPSGSGETQYF

v_call: TRBV30
cdr3_length: 13
j_call: TRBJ1-6
d_call: NA
cdr3_aa: CAWRGQYHSPLHF

v_call: TRBV7-2
cdr3_length: 14
j_call: TRBJ2-5
d_call: NA
cdr3_aa: CASSLEWTPRAQYF

v_call: TRBV6-1
cdr3_length: 15
j_call: TRBJ1-5
d_call: TRBD1
cdr3_aa: CASSQTGGSNQPQHF

v_call: TRBV11-2
cdr3_length: 15
j_call: TRBJ1-1
d_call: NA
cdr3_aa: CASSLNRAIGTEAFF

v_call: TRBV10-3
cdr3_length: 14
j_call: TRBJ1-3
d_call: NA
cdr3_aa: CAISATGSGNTIYF

v_call: TRBV2
cdr3_length: 14
j_call: TRBJ2-7
d_call: NA
cdr3_aa: CASSGQFISYEQYF

v_call: TRBV6-1
cdr3_length: 16
j_call: TRBJ2-5
d_call: TRBD2
cdr3_aa: CASSEQSSGRLARQYF

v_call: TRBV27
cdr3_length: 15
j_call: TRBJ1-1
d_call: TRBD1
cdr3_aa: CASSGGTGGNTEAFF

v_call: TRBV27
cdr3_length: 13
j_call: TRBJ2-5
d_call: NA
cdr3_aa: CASSLALLGTQYF